These 3 T cell receptor beta chains were all obtained from the same sample, sequenced in a study of regulatory T cells in long-lasting Graves disease. For TCR beta, libraries came from iRepertoire HTBI primers and Arm-PCR of CDR3 regions. TCRdb fed the multiplex PCR reads into MiXCR, producing one record per CDR3 protein. The top ten hold approximately 9.6% of the sample, which has about half a million distinct CDR3 sequences, around 13% seen once. As to time point: newly diagnosed GD, antithyroid drugs for less than 3 months. Isolated PBMC RNA provided the starting material for the TCR library. The same sample was also studied in work on T cells in Graves' hyperthyroidism and ophthalmopathy.

This specimen consisted of peripheral blood mononuclear cells (PBMCs), obtained at new diagnosis, from a patient treated with antithyroid drugs. These receptors were obtained from a woman aged 25 to 45 with Graves disease.

This clonotype was picked up many times. As DNA, the CDR3 is TGTGCCAGCAGCCTAGGGGACAGATTGAACACTGAAGCTTTCTTT. Translating gives CASSLGDRLNTEAFF. The chain joins TRBV7-9 to TRBJ1-1, with 7 bases lining up with TRBD1. The trim removed 5 bases at V and 0 bases at J, leaving 6 bases unmatched. The CDR3 sequence is 15 residues long. Looked up from germline, CDR1 is SEHNR and CDR2 is FQNEAQ (reference sequence).

The V gene is TRBV6-1, the J gene TRBJ2-3; tentatively, D is TRBD2 (6 bases). This CDR3 has 15 amino acids. The V end was cut by 10 bases, the J end by 4 bases, with 21 bases between. Germline V gives CDR1 MNHNS, CDR2 SASEGT. The CDR3 DNA reads TGTGCCACCGCATCCCCCGGGGGTCTTGCAGATACGCAGTATTTT. Translation: CATASPGGLADTQYF.

This clonotype was detected a few times. The V and J genes are TRBV19 and TRBJ2-3, with 9 bases matching TRBD2. V lost 3 bases, J lost 4 bases, and 2 bases stayed unmatched. CDR1 and CDR2 from the germline V gene are LNHDA and SQIVND (reference sequence). CDR3 length equals 14 residues. CDR3 DNA sequence: TGTGCCAGTAGTATTATAGCGGGGGCAGATACGCAGTATTTT. Residues: CASSIIAGADTQYF.